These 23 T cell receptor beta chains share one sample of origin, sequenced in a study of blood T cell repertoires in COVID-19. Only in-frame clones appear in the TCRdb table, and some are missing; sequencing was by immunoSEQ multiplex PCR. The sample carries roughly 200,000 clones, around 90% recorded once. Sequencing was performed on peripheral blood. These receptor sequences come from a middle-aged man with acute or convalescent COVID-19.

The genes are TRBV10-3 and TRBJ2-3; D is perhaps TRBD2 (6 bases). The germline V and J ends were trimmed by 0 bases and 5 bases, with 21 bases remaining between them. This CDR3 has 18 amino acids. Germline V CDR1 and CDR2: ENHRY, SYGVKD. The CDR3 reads CAISESSEGRRLGDTQYF. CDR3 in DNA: TGTGCCATCAGTGAGTCATCGGAGGGAAGGAGATTAGGAGATACGCAGTATTTT.

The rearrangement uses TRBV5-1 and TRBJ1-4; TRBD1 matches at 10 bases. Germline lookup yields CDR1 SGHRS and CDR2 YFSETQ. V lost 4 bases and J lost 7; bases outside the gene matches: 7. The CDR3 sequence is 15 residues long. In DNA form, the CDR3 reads TGCGCCAGCAGCAGAGACAGGGGGCGAGGTGAAAAACTGTTTTTT. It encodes CASSRDRGRGEKLFF.

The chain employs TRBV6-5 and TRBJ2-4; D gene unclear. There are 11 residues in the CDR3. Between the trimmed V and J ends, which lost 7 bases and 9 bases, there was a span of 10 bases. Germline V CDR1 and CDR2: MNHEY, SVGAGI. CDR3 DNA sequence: TGTGCCAGCACCCGACCGGGCATTCAGTACTTC. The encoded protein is CASTRPGIQYF.

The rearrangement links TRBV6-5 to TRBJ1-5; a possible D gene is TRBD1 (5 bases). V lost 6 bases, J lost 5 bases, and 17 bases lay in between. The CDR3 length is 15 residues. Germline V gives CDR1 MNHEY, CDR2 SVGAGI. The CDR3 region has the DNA TGTGCCAGCAGGCGGCCGCAGGGCATGGATCAGCCCCAGCATTTT. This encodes CASRRPQGMDQPQHF.

The CDR3 DNA is TGTGCCAGCAAACAGATTTATAATTCACCCCTCCACTTT. Encoded protein: CASKQIYNSPLHF. The rearrangement links TRBV12-3 or TRBV12-4 to TRBJ1-6; no clear D gene. Trimming removed 7 bases at V and 4 bases at J, with 8 bases between. The CDR3 is 13 amino acids.

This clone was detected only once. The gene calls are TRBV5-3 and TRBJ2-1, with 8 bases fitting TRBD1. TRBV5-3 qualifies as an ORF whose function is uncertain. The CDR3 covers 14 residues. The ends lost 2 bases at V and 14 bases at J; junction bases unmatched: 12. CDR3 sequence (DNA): TGTGCCAGAAGCTTTAGGACAGGGCTTTTTTCGGAGTTCTTC. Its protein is CARSFRTGLFSEFF.

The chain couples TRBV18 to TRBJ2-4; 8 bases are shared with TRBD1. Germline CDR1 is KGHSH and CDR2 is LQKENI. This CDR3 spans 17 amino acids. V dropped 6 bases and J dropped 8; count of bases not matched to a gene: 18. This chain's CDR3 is CASSVGAGGDDSHIQYF. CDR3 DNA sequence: TGTGCCAGCTCCGTTGGGGCAGGGGGCGACGATTCGCACATTCAGTACTTC. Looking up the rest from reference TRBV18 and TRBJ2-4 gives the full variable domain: NAGVMQNPRHLVRRRGQEARLRCSPMKGHSHVYWYRQLPEEGLKFMVYLQKENIIDESGMPKERFSAEFPKEGPSILRIQQVVRGDSAAYFCASSVGAGGDDSHIQYFGAGTRLSVL.

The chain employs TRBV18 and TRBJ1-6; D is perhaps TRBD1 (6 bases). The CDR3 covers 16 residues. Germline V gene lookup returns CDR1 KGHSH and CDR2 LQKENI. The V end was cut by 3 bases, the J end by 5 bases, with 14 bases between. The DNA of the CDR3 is TGTGCCAGCTCACCCGCGGGGGACACCGATAATTCACCCCTCCACTTT. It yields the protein CASSPAGDTDNSPLHF.

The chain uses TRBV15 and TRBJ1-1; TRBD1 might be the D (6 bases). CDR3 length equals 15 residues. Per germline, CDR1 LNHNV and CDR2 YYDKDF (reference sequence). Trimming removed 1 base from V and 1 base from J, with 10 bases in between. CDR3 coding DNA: TGTGCCACCAGCAGAGGGCCGGGACAGAACACTGAAGCTTTCTTT. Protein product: CATSRGPGQNTEAFF.

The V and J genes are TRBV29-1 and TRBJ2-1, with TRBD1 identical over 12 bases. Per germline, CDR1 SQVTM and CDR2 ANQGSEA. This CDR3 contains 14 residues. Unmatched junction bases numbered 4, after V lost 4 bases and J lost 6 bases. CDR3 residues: CSVGDRGQGNEQFF. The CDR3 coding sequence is TGCAGCGTTGGGGACAGGGGGCAAGGCAATGAGCAGTTCTTC.

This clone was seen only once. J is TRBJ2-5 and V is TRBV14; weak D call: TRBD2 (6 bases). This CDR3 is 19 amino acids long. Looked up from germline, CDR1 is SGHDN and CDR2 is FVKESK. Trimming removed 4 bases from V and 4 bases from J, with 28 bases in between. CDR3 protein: CASSPRKPGVLTWRETQYF. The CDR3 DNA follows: TGTGCCAGCAGCCCACGTAAGCCGGGAGTCTTAACATGGCGAGAGACCCAGTACTTC.

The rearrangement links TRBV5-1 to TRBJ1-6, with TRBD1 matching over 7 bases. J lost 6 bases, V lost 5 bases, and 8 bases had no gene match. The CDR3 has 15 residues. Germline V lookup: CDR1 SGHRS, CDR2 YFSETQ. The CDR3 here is CASRGVGQSNSPLHF. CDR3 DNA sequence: TGCGCCAGCAGAGGGGTGGGACAGAGTAATTCACCCCTCCACTTT.

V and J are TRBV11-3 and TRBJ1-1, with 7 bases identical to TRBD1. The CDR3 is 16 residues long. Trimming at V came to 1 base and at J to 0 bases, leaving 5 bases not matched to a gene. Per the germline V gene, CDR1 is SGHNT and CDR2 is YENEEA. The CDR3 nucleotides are TGTGCCAGCAGCTTAGGACAGGGAAGTATGAACACTGAAGCTTTCTTT. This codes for CASSLGQGSMNTEAFF.

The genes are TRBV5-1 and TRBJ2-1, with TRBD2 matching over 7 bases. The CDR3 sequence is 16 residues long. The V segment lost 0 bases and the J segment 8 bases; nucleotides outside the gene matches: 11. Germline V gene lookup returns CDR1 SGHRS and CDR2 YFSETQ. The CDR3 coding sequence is TGCGCCAGCAGCTTGGCTCGAGCGGGAAGAGGGGATGAGCAGTTCTTC. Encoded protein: CASSLARAGRGDEQFF.

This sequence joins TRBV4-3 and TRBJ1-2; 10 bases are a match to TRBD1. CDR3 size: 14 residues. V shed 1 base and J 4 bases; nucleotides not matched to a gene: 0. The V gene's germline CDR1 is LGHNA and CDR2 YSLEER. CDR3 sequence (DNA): TGCGCCAGCAGCCAAGGGACAGGGGGCTATGGCTACACCTTC. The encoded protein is CASSQGTGGYGYTF.

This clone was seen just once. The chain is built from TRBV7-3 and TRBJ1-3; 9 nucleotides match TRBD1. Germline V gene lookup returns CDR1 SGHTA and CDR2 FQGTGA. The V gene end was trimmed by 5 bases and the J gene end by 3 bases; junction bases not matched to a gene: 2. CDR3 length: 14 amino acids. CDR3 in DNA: TGTGCCAGCAGCCCGACAGGGGGTGGAAACACCATATATTTT. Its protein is CASSPTGGGNTIYF.

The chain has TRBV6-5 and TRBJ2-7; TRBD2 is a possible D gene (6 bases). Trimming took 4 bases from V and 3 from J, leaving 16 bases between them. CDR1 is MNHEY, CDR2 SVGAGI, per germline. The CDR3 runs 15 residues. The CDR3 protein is CASSLRDSPIYEQYF. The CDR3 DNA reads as TGTGCCAGCAGTTTAAGGGACTCTCCGATCTACGAGCAGTACTTC.

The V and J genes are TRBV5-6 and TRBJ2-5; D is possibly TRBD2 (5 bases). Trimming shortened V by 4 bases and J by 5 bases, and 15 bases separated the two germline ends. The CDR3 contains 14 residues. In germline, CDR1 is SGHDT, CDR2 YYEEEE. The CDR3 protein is CASSPSYSVETQYF. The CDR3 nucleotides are TGTGCCAGCAGCCCTAGCTACTCAGTCGAGACCCAGTACTTC.

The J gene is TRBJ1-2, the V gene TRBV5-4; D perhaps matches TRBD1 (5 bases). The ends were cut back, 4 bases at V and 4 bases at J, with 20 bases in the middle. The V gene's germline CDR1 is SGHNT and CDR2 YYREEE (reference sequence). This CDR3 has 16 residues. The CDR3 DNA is TGTGCCAGCAGCGCCCGCCTCAGGGCCCCTATCTATGGCTACACCTTC. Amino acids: CASSARLRAPIYGYTF.

CDR3 sequence: CASSMVAGSPYEQYF. CDR3 DNA: TGTGCCAGTAGTATGGTGGCAGGCTCCCCCTACGAGCAGTACTTC. This chain links TRBV19 with TRBJ2-7; no definite D call. V was cut by 3 bases and J by 2 bases, with 14 bases left in between. Germline V lookup: CDR1 LNHDA, CDR2 SQIVND (reference sequence). This CDR3 spans 15 amino acids.

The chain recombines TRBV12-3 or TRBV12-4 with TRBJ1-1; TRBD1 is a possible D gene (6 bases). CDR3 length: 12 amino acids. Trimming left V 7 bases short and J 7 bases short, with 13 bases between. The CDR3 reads CASMGAYSEAFF. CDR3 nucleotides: TGTGCCAGCATGGGGGCGTACAGTGAAGCTTTCTTT.

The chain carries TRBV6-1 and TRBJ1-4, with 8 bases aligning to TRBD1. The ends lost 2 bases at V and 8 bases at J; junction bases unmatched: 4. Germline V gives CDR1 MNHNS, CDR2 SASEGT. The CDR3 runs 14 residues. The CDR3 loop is CASSEWTGYEKLFF. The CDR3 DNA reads TGTGCCAGCAGTGAATGGACAGGGTACGAAAAACTGTTTTTT.

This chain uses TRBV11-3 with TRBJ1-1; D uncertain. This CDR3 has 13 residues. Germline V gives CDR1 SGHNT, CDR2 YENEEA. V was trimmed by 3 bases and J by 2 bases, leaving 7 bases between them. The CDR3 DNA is TGTGCCAGCAGCTTCGGGTCAAACACTGAAGCTTTCTTT. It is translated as CASSFGSNTEAFF. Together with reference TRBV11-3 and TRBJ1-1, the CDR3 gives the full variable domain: EAGVVQSPRYKIIEKKQPVAFWCNPISGHNTLYWYLQNLGQGPELLIRYENEEAVDDSQLPKDRFSAERLKGVDSTLKIQPAELGDSAVYLCASSFGSNTEAFFGQGTRLTVV.